This T cell receptor (beta chain) was documented in a study of CD8+CD57+ T cells in acquired aplastic anemia. TCR beta VDJ and CDR3 profiles were obtained from a genomic DNA template. TCRdb reanalysed the reads using MiXCR and keeps one entry per CDR3 protein. The sample consists of roughly 200,000 distinct CDR3 sequences, approximately 65% of them appearing once. Patients chosen for sequencing had shown CD8+CD57+ cell expansion by flow cytometry. Sequencing was done on a sample of sorted CD4+, CD8+, or CD8+CD57+ T cells (not recorded which) from PBMCs. The TCR sequence derives from a human donor with aplastic anemia.

DNA for the CDR3: TGTGCCACCTTACAGGGTAAAGAGTTCTTC. Amino acid sequence: CATLQGKEFF. The rearrangement joins TRBV10-3 to TRBJ2-1; D is possibly TRBD1 (6 bases). The CDR3 covers 10 residues. Trimming stripped 10 bases from V and 14 bases from J, with 15 bases between. Germline lookup yields CDR1 ENHRY and CDR2 SYGVKD.